The 30 T cell receptor beta chains reported below all come from one sample, sequenced in a study of beta chain features in type 1 diabetes. Study outcomes and limitations: Moderately but significantly shorter TCRB CDR3s were found in Type 1 diabetes patients in all four CD4+ subsets.

Antigens for these TCRs are unknown. Expressed TCRB transcripts were sequenced after all isolated RNA was converted to cDNA. Libraries were prepared by immunoSEQ multiplex PCR; TCRdb keeps only in-frame clonotypes and omits some of them. The data hold about 170,000 clones, with approximately 7.9% observed a single time. Sequencing was performed on central memory CD4+ T cells from blood. The receptors here all came from a man aged 18-30 years with type 1 diabetes.

This clone appeared many times. This rearrangement joins TRBV28 to TRBJ2-6, with TRBD1 as a possible D gene (6 bases). CDR1 is MDHEN and CDR2 is SYDVKM in the germline V gene. This CDR3 spans 17 amino acids. The V and J ends lost 5 bases and 1 base respectively, with 15 bases between them. The CDR3 is CASSVPGRGSGANVLTF. As DNA, the CDR3 is TGTGCCAGCAGTGTCCCGGGAAGGGGGTCTGGGGCCAACGTCCTGACTTTC.

The V call is TRBV6-5, the J call TRBJ2-7, with 8 bases fitting TRBD2. The ends lost 5 bases at V and 7 bases at J; junction bases unmatched: 7. Looked up from germline, CDR1 is MNHEY and CDR2 is SVGAGI. This CDR3 contains 13 residues. CDR3 region: CASSLAGVGEQYF. In nucleotides, the CDR3 is TGTGCCAGCAGTCTAGCGGGCGTGGGGGAGCAGTACTTC.

In its sample, this clone was seen many times. In DNA form, the CDR3 reads TGTGCCAGCAGTCGAGAGACCCAGTACTTC. Protein: CASSRETQYF. The chain combines TRBV2 with TRBJ2-5; D is uncertain. The germline CDR1 and CDR2 sequences are SNHLY and FYNNEI. V was clipped by 5 bases and J by 4 bases, with 2 bases between them. There are 10 residues in the CDR3.

This chain joins TRBV7-2 and TRBJ2-5, with 9 bases lining up with TRBD2. Germline-derived CDR1 and CDR2 are SGHTA and FQGNSA. Trimming removed 4 bases from V and 5 bases from J; junction bases left unmatched: 5. The CDR3 spans 14 residues. CDR3 in amino acids: CASSSSGTMETQYF. In nucleotides, the CDR3 is TGTGCCAGCAGCTCTAGCGGGACCATGGAGACCCAGTACTTC.

The chain employs TRBV7-9 and TRBJ1-4; 7 bases line up with TRBD1. CDR3 size: 15 residues. Germline CDR1 and CDR2: SEHNR and FQNEAQ (reference sequence). V dropped 5 bases and J dropped 4; count of bases not matched to a gene: 7. The CDR3 coding sequence is TGTGCCAGCAGCCTCGTAGCAGGGGGTAATGAAAAACTGTTTTTT. Translating it yields CASSLVAGGNEKLFF.

Ten or more counts support this clone. This sequence joins TRBV27 and TRBJ2-7; possibly TRBD2 for D (5 bases). This CDR3 spans 16 amino acids. CDR1 and CDR2 (germline): MNHEY, SMNVEV (reference sequence). The V end was cut by 5 bases, the J end by 5 bases, with 22 bases between. The CDR3 loop reads CASSQLSGSEVNEQYF. CDR3 in DNA: TGTGCCAGCAGTCAATTGAGCGGCTCGGAAGTCAACGAGCAGTACTTC.

This clone was detected only a few times. The gene calls are TRBV30 and TRBJ1-1; TRBD1 is a possible D gene (6 bases). Looked up from germline, CDR1 is GTSNPN and CDR2 is SVGIG (reference sequence). The CDR3 runs to 15 residues. V was shortened by 3 bases and J by 11 bases, with 25 bases between the two germline ends. For the CDR3, the DNA is TGTGCCTGGAGAGGCGGGAGTGGACAGATCGGACGGGCTTTCTTT. Translated: CAWRGGSGQIGRAFF.

The V call is TRBV6-6, the J call TRBJ2-5; 7 bases fit TRBD2. The ends lost 6 bases at V and 2 bases at J; junction bases unmatched: 6. The CDR3 covers 14 residues. Germline loops: CDR1 MNHNY, CDR2 SVGAGI (reference sequence). The CDR3 nucleotides are TGTGCCAGCAGGGCTAGCGGAAGACAAGAGACCCAGTACTTC. This translates into CASRASGRQETQYF.

This clone came up a few times. CDR3 DNA: TGTGCCAGCAGTGAGGCTAGCGGGGGGGCCGGGTGCCAAGAGACCCAGTACTTC. Its protein is CASSEASGGAGCQETQYF. This chain uses TRBV6-4 with TRBJ2-5, with 12 positions matching TRBD2. The CDR3 consists of 18 residues. Per the germline V gene, CDR1 is MRHNA and CDR2 is SNTAGT. V was pared by 3 bases and J by 1 base, with 9 bases of the junction left unmatched.

This clone was detected only a few times. Other DNA sequences from this sample encode an identical CDR3 as well. V and J are TRBV9 and TRBJ1-1, with no clear D. Deletions cut 0 bases from V and 1 base from J, with 4 bases between. The V gene's germline CDR1 is SGDLS and CDR2 YYNGEE. CDR3 length equals 13 residues. CDR3 sequence: CASSVGRNTEAFF. In DNA, the CDR3 is TGTGCCAGCAGCGTAGGCAGGAACACTGAAGCTTTCTTT.

In this sample, this clone turned up a few times. The chain carries TRBV30 and TRBJ2-3, with 7 bases aligning to TRBD1. Germline CDR1 GTSNPN, CDR2 SVGIG (reference sequence). The CDR3 covers 12 residues. V was clipped by 1 base and J by 6 bases; unmatched bases: 1. The chain's CDR3 is CAWSETGDTQYF. The CDR3 DNA reads TGTGCCTGGAGTGAGACAGGGGATACGCAGTATTTT.

The gene calls are TRBV11-2 and TRBJ1-1; possible D gene TRBD1, 5 bases. Germline V gene data show CDR1 as SGHAT and CDR2 as FQNNGV. This CDR3 contains 16 residues. The V and J ends lost 4 bases and 5 bases respectively, with 20 bases between them. CDR3 nucleotide sequence: TGTGCCAGCAGCTCGATAGGCGGTCAGGGATTAACTGAAGCTTTCTTT. It codes for CASSSIGGQGLTEAFF.

This chain links TRBV4-2 with TRBJ2-3; 14 bases match TRBD2. This CDR3 is built from 19 residues. V was pared by 4 bases and J by 1 base, with 10 bases of the junction left unmatched. Germline CDR1 is LGHNA and CDR2 is YNFKEQ. CDR3: CASSPGTSGRAFRTDTQYF. In nucleotides, the CDR3 is TGTGCCAGCAGCCCCGGGACTAGCGGGAGAGCCTTCCGCACAGATACGCAGTATTTT.

This clone was seen more than once but under ten times. The DNA for the CDR3 is TGTGCCAGCAGGTTACAGGGGGGCAATGAGCAGTTCTTC. Translation: CASRLQGGNEQFF. The chain links TRBV2 to TRBJ2-1; TRBD1 agrees at 8 bases. V lost 6 bases to trimming and J lost 6 bases; unmatched junction nucleotides: 4. The CDR3 extends over 13 amino acids. Germline CDR1 and CDR2: SNHLY and FYNNEI.

This clone was seen a few times. The rearrangement links TRBV28 to TRBJ1-4; D not resolved. The CDR3 covers 13 residues. Germline V gene data show CDR1 as MDHEN and CDR2 as SYDVKM. Between the trimmed V and J ends, which lost 6 bases and 7 bases, there was a span of 12 bases. The CDR3 DNA sequence: TGTGCCAGCAGGGGGAGAGGGCGTGAAAAACTGTTTTTT. Residues: CASRGRGREKLFF.

This clone was detected only a few times. The V and J genes are TRBV5-5 and TRBJ1-1; D unresolved. V gave up 2 bases and J gave up 1 base, with 21 bases separating them. This CDR3 is built from 18 residues. Germline-derived CDR1 and CDR2 are SGHKS and YYEKEE (reference sequence). The CDR3 spells CASSFSWNLGSTNTEAFF. CDR3 coding DNA: TGTGCCAGCAGCTTTAGCTGGAATCTCGGCTCCACGAACACTGAAGCTTTCTTT.

This clone turned up a few times. The CDR3 bases are TGTGCCAGCTCACCCATCGCCCGTCGGGGGGCGAAAGGCGCTGAAGCTTTCTTT. Amino acids: CASSPIARRGAKGAEAFF. The rearrangement uses TRBV18 and TRBJ1-1; a weak D match, TRBD1 (6 bases). Trimming took 3 bases from V and 6 from J, leaving 26 bases between them. From germline, CDR1 is KGHSH and CDR2 LQKENI. The CDR3 loop spans 18 amino acids.

This chain joins TRBV15 and TRBJ1-1, with no clear D. This CDR3 comprises 13 residues. The V gene's germline CDR1 is LNHNV and CDR2 YYDKDF (reference sequence). Trimming left V 0 bases short and J 7 bases short, with 9 bases between. CDR3 nucleotides: TGTGCCACCAGCAGAGATTGGGCGGGTGAAGCTTTCTTT. It specifies CATSRDWAGEAFF.

This clone has only a few counts. The V gene is TRBV7-2, the J gene TRBJ2-1; 8 nucleotides match TRBD2. CDR1 and CDR2 (germline): SGHTA, FQGNSA. This CDR3 has 17 residues. V dropped 2 bases and J dropped 8; count of bases not matched to a gene: 14. For the CDR3, the DNA is TGTGCCAGCAGCTTATCCCCCCCTGTAGCGGGATTATATGAGCAGTTCTTC. The encoded protein is CASSLSPPVAGLYEQFF.

This clone was counted between two and nine times. This chain connects TRBV28 to TRBJ1-2; a weak D match, TRBD1 (5 bases). Germline CDR1 is MDHEN and CDR2 is SYDVKM. Between the trimmed V and J ends, which lost 3 bases and 8 bases, there was a span of 7 bases. The CDR3 spans 11 residues. For the CDR3, the DNA is TGTGCCAGCAGTTTGACAGACGGCTACACCTTC. Translation gives CASSLTDGYTF.

In this sample, this clone turned up a few times. The V gene is TRBV5-1, the J gene TRBJ2-1, with TRBD1 as a possible D gene (7 bases). Trimming left V 0 bases short and J 8 bases short, with 18 bases between. Per the germline V gene, CDR1 is SGHRS and CDR2 is YFSETQ. This CDR3 has 16 amino acids. This CDR3 reads CASSLGRGTENDEQFF. The CDR3, as DNA: TGCGCCAGCAGCTTGGGACGCGGGACAGAGAACGATGAGCAGTTCTTC.

The chain links TRBV4-1 to TRBJ2-1, with D possibly matching TRBD1 (6 bases). Germline lookup yields CDR1 MGHRA and CDR2 YSYEKL. Trimming removed 3 bases at V and 7 bases at J, with 19 bases between. The CDR3 spans 16 residues. CDR3 DNA: TGCGCCAGCAGCCACCAGGGCAGGGGCTTTCGGAATGAGCAGTTCTTC. This gives the protein CASSHQGRGFRNEQFF.

CDR3 residues: CASTEAGTYEQYF. In nucleotides, the CDR3 is TGTGCCAGCACCGAGGCGGGGACCTACGAGCAGTACTTC. V usage is TRBV6-6 and J usage is TRBJ2-7; possible D gene TRBD2, 6 bases. CDR1 is MNHNY and CDR2 is SVGAGI in the germline V gene (reference sequence). Trimming stripped 7 bases from V and 2 bases from J, with 12 bases between. The CDR3 has 13 residues.

The chain couples TRBV5-1 to TRBJ2-5; 10 bases align to TRBD2. The better agreement between TRBJ2-7 and the DNA end casts doubt on the J call. Germline lookup yields CDR1 SGHRS and CDR2 YFSETQ. There are 18 residues in the CDR3. The CDR3, as DNA: TGCGCCAGCAGCTTGGTCGTCAGCGGGGGGGCCACGTCCTACGAGCAGTACTTC. The encoded protein is CASSLVVSGGATSYEQYF.

The V gene is TRBV28, the J gene TRBJ2-4; a possible D gene is TRBD2 (6 bases). Germline V gene data show CDR1 as MDHEN and CDR2 as SYDVKM. There are 13 residues in the CDR3. V was trimmed by 5 bases and J by 7 bases, leaving 12 bases between them. The CDR3 DNA reads as TGTGCCAGCAGTCCCCAGGGAGGTAACATTCAGTACTTC. It specifies CASSPQGGNIQYF.

This clone was counted between two and nine times. V is TRBV7-2 and J is TRBJ2-3; D gene uncertain. Germline V gives CDR1 SGHTA, CDR2 FQGNSA. The ends were cut back, 6 bases at V and 6 bases at J, with 16 bases in the middle. The CDR3 runs 14 residues. Written as DNA, the CDR3 is TGTGCCAGCAGACGCGGCGTAGTTTTCGATACGCAGTATTTT. Amino acid sequence: CASRRGVVFDTQYF.

In this sample, this clone turned up many times. The V gene is TRBV27, the J gene TRBJ2-3, with D perhaps TRBD1 (5 bases). Looked up from germline, CDR1 is MNHEY and CDR2 is SMNVEV (reference sequence). The CDR3 runs 13 residues. V lost 2 bases, J lost 3 bases, and 6 bases lay in between. As DNA, the CDR3 is TGTGCCAGCAGTTTAAGGGGAACAGATACGCAGTATTTT. It translates to CASSLRGTDTQYF.

In its sample, this clone was seen a few times. CDR3 nucleotides: TGTGCCAGCAGCAAATACGAGGGTGAGCAGTTCTTC. This sequence encodes CASSKYEGEQFF. V is TRBV5-4 and J is TRBJ2-1, with a possible D match to TRBD2 (5 bases). The CDR3 covers 12 residues. The V end lost 4 bases, the J end lost 9 bases, and 11 bases lay between the germline ends. Looked up from germline, CDR1 is SGHNT and CDR2 is YYREEE (reference sequence).

The rearrangement joins TRBV7-2 to TRBJ1-2; D is uncertain. V lost 3 bases, J lost 5 bases, and 7 bases lay in between. CDR1 and CDR2 (germline): SGHTA, FQGNSA. The CDR3 consists of 12 residues. The CDR3 region has the DNA TGTGCCAGCAGCTTGAGGAGGTATGGCTACACCTTC. This gives the protein CASSLRRYGYTF. Full variable domain (rest looked up from reference TRBV7-2 and TRBJ1-2): GAGVSQSPSNKVTEKGKDVELRCDPISGHTALYWYRQSLGQGLEFLIYFQGNSAPDKSGLPSDRFSAERTGGSVSTLTIQRTQQEDSAVYLCASSLRRYGYTFGSGTRLTVV.

This clone was counted only a few times. The rearrangement joins TRBV5-1 to TRBJ2-7; TRBD2 is a possible D gene (6 bases). Trimming took 4 bases from V and 0 from J, leaving 11 bases between them. Germline V gene sequence: CDR1 SGHRS, CDR2 YFSETQ. This CDR3 is 14 amino acids long. The DNA for the CDR3 is TGCGCCAGCAGCCTAGACGGGAGCTCCTACGAGCAGTACTTC. Translated, it gives CASSLDGSSYEQYF.